The 31 T cell receptor beta chains listed next were all sequenced from one sample in a study of CD8+CD57+ T cells in acquired aplastic anemia. Researchers used genomic DNA as the template to profile TCR beta VDJ and CDR3. MiXCR was run by TCRdb on the reads, yielding one entry per CDR3 protein. The table lists 130,000 or so distinct CDR3 sequences, roughly two fifths of them singletons, with 8% to 9% in the top ten. The sequencing input was sorted CD4+, CD8+, or CD8+CD57+ T cells (not recorded which) from PBMCs. These TCRs come from a human donor in good health, serving as a control.

This clonotype showed up many times. The chain recombines TRBV7-4 with TRBJ2-7, with D perhaps given as TRBD1 or TRBD2 (5 bases each). CDR3 length: 21 residues. CDR1 is SGHVT and CDR2 is SQSDAQ in the germline V gene. The V and J ends lost 5 bases and 0 bases respectively, with 32 bases between them. CDR3 bases: TGTGCCAGCAGCGTCGCGGTCCCCGGGACGACAAGATTCCCTCACTCCTACGAGCAGTACTTC. As protein: CASSVAVPGTTRFPHSYEQYF.

The rearrangement links TRBV4-1 to TRBJ2-7; TRBD2 might be the D (6 bases). The germline CDR1 and CDR2 sequences are MGHRA and YSYEKL. Deletions cut 1 base from V and 6 bases from J, with 13 bases between. CDR3 length: 14 amino acids. CDR3 nucleotide sequence: TGCGCCAGCAGCCAAGCGGGGGTTTTGGGCGAGCAGTACTTC. Its translation: CASSQAGVLGEQYF.

The table lists this clonotype with a count of one. A read error may account for a junction end that differs from germline. The CDR3 DNA is TGTGCCAGCAGCTTAGTAGCGGGTGGCTACGAGCGGTACTTC. Translating gives CASSLVAGGYERYF. The rearrangement joins TRBV7-6 to TRBJ2-7; 7 nucleotides agree with TRBD2. The CDR3 extends over 14 amino acids. CDR1 is SGHVS, CDR2 FNYEAQ, per germline.

The chain carries TRBV10-3 and TRBJ2-4, with 7 bases aligning to TRBD1. J gave up 7 bases and V 6 bases, and 9 bases lay outside the gene matches. Germline CDR1 reads ENHRY; CDR2 reads SYGVKD. This CDR3 has 14 amino acids. CDR3 amino acids: CAIRPTGEGNIQYF. CDR3 DNA: TGTGCCATCAGGCCTACAGGGGAAGGGAACATTCAGTACTTC.

The J gene is TRBJ1-6, the V gene TRBV4-2, with 10 bases fitting TRBD1. CDR1 and CDR2 from the germline V gene are LGHNA and YNFKEQ. Trimming took 5 bases from V and 10 from J; bases not matched to a gene: 5. The CDR3 length is 14 residues. CDR3 amino acids: CASSYGQGDSPLHF. The CDR3 coding sequence is TGTGCCAGCAGCTACGGACAGGGGGACTCACCCCTCCACTTT.

This rearrangement joins TRBV10-1 to TRBJ1-3; D remains unclear. V dropped 0 bases and J dropped 5 bases, with 8 bases sitting between them. Germline loops: CDR1 WNHNN, CDR2 SYGVQD (reference sequence). This CDR3 comprises 14 residues. The CDR3 loop is CASSESGRRNTIYF. CDR3 coding DNA: TGCGCCAGCAGTGAGTCGGGCAGGCGAAACACCATATATTTT.

This clonotype appeared once. V gene TRBV25-1 combines with J gene TRBJ2-7; TRBD1 agrees at 7 bases. Germline V gene lookup returns CDR1 MGHDK and CDR2 SYGVNS. CDR3 size: 16 residues. The CDR3 nucleotides read TGTGCTAGGAACCGGAAGGGGACAGCCAATTTCTGGGAGCAGTACTTC. Translated, it gives CARNRKGTANFWEQYF.

This clonotype was found once. The chain employs TRBV20-1 and TRBJ1-6; 8 bases fit TRBD1. Germline CDR1 reads DFQATT; CDR2 reads SNEGSKA (reference sequence). CDR3 length equals 15 residues. The J segment lost 9 bases and the V segment lost 0 bases, leaving 7 bases of the junction unmatched. This chain's CDR3 is CSARDTRTGPSPLHF. For the CDR3, the DNA is TGCAGTGCTAGAGACACCCGGACAGGGCCTTCACCCCTCCACTTT.

This chain joins TRBV20-1 and TRBJ1-2; D is ambiguous. Trimming stripped 3 bases from V and 0 bases from J, with 8 bases between. CDR3 length: 13 residues. Germline CDR1 DFQATT, CDR2 SNEGSKA (reference sequence). The CDR3 loop is CSASKNTNYGYTF. CDR3 bases: TGCAGTGCTAGTAAGAACACTAACTATGGCTACACCTTC.

This rearrangement joins TRBV5-1 to TRBJ1-2; weak D call: TRBD1 (6 bases). Germline V gives CDR1 SGHRS, CDR2 YFSETQ. The CDR3 is 13 amino acids. The germline V and J ends were trimmed by 3 bases and 8 bases, with 14 bases remaining between them. The CDR3 here is CASSSGGQSGYTF. In nucleotides, the CDR3 is TGCGCCAGCAGCTCCGGTGGACAGAGCGGCTACACCTTC.

This clonotype has a single count. The chain is built from TRBV10-3 and TRBJ1-6, with D perhaps matching TRBD1 (5 bases). Trimming took 10 bases from V and 9 from J, leaving 16 bases between them. The CDR3 consists of 13 residues. CDR1 and CDR2 (germline): ENHRY, SYGVKD. The DNA of the CDR3 is TGTGCCACCGTGGGGGAGATTAGTTCACCCCTCCACTTT. Its translation: CATVGEISSPLHF.

This clonotype was picked up a small number of times. The V call is TRBV18, the J call TRBJ1-1; no clear D gene. Trimming pared 3 bases from V and 2 bases from J, leaving 13 bases between. The CDR3 covers 15 residues. From germline, CDR1 is KGHSH and CDR2 LQKENI. The CDR3 here is CASSPARSSNTEAFF. In DNA, the CDR3 is TGTGCCAGCTCACCGGCCAGATCTAGTAACACTGAAGCTTTCTTT.

This clonotype was recorded many times. The V and J genes are TRBV20-1 and TRBJ1-6; tentative D call: TRBD1 (5 bases). Germline CDR1 and CDR2: DFQATT and SNEGSKA (reference sequence). Trimming took 4 bases from V and 6 from J, leaving 16 bases between them. CDR3 size: 15 residues. The CDR3 is CSATPTSGFNSPLHF. CDR3 DNA sequence: TGCAGTGCTACGCCGACCTCAGGGTTTAATTCACCCCTCCACTTT.

In its sample, this clonotype was seen many times. This chain uses TRBV10-3 with TRBJ2-7; D unresolved. CDR1 is ENHRY and CDR2 is SYGVKD in the germline V gene. The CDR3 is 13 residues long. V lost 3 bases and J 3 bases, leaving 9 bases between the germline ends. The CDR3 here is CAISEPTIYEQYF. DNA of the CDR3: TGTGCCATCAGTGAACCGACCATCTACGAGCAGTACTTC.

This clonotype was observed many times. The chain recombines TRBV20-1 with TRBJ1-2; no clear D gene. Germline CDR1 is DFQATT and CDR2 is SNEGSKA (reference sequence). V was pared by 4 bases and J by 5 bases, with 20 bases between. The CDR3 is 15 residues long. This chain's CDR3 is CSAKLSSLGGYGYTF. The CDR3 DNA reads TGCAGTGCTAAGCTTTCCTCCCTCGGTGGGTATGGCTACACCTTC.

This clonotype was observed at least ten times. The chain has TRBV6-6 and TRBJ1-6, with D unclear. Trimming pared 0 bases from V and 0 bases from J, leaving 3 bases between. Germline CDR1 and CDR2: MNHNY and SVGAGI (reference sequence). The CDR3 consists of 15 residues. CDR3 in DNA: TGTGCCAGCAGTTACTCGGGCTCCTATAATTCACCCCTCCACTTT. Translating gives CASSYSGSYNSPLHF.

Comment on this clonotype: This sequence may be a read error, since a much larger clone differs from it by one base. The V gene is TRBV5-1, the J gene TRBJ2-5; D call uncertain. From germline, CDR1 is SGHRS and CDR2 YFSETQ. The CDR3 consists of 14 residues. The CDR3 coding sequence is TGCGTCAGCAGCGTCGCCGGGCCAGTGGAGACCCAGTACTTC. Encoded protein: CVSSVAGPVETQYF.

This clonotype was recorded a few times. CDR3 sequence reads: CAWSVRHPSTDTQYF. For the CDR3, the DNA is TGTGCCTGGAGTGTAAGGCACCCTAGCACAGATACGCAGTATTTT. The chain recombines TRBV30 with TRBJ2-3; D uncertain. There are 15 residues in the CDR3. Looked up from germline, CDR1 is GTSNPN and CDR2 is SVGIG (reference sequence). V was shortened by 0 bases and J by 0 bases, with 10 bases between the two germline ends.

This clonotype was observed a few times. The junction and the germline gene differ at one end; a read error may be behind it. This chain links TRBV4-2 with TRBJ2-3, with 7 bases aligning to TRBD2. CDR3 length: 18 amino acids. Germline CDR1 LGHNA, CDR2 YNFKEQ. The DNA of the CDR3 is TGTGCCAGCAGCCGGCACAGCGGGGTACTCTTCGGCACAGATGCGCAGTATTTT. This codes for CASSRHSGVLFGTDAQYF.

This chain connects TRBV10-3 to TRBJ2-3; the D gene is possibly TRBD1 (6 bases). Germline assignment: CDR1 ENHRY and CDR2 SYGVKD. Trimming pared 4 bases from V and 1 base from J, leaving 6 bases between. The CDR3 extends over 13 amino acids. In DNA, the CDR3 is TGTGCCATCAGTGGGACAGGCACAGATACGCAGTATTTT. Protein product: CAISGTGTDTQYF.

J is TRBJ2-3 and V is TRBV11-2, with a tentative D call TRBD2 (5 bases). V was pared by 5 bases and J by 4 bases, with 16 bases between. The CDR3 sequence is 15 residues long. CDR1 is SGHAT and CDR2 is FQNNGV in the germline V gene. CDR3 protein: CASSPILDTSDTQYF. In DNA form, the CDR3 reads TGTGCCAGCAGCCCGATACTAGATACCTCAGATACGCAGTATTTT.

J is TRBJ1-3 and V is TRBV29-1; possible D gene TRBD1, 5 bases. Germline V CDR1 and CDR2: SQVTM, ANQGSEA. The CDR3 runs to 16 residues. V was shortened by 4 bases and J by 0 bases, with 16 bases between the two germline ends. The CDR3 sequence is CSVVWDHIISGNTIYF. The CDR3 DNA sequence: TGCAGCGTTGTTTGGGACCACATTATCTCTGGAAACACCATATATTTT.

This clonotype was seen repeatedly, ten times or more. This chain connects TRBV19 to TRBJ1-2; 8 bases fit TRBD1. V trimming: 5 bases; J trimming: 4 bases; junction bases outside the gene matches: 3. This CDR3 region has 13 residues. Germline-derived CDR1 and CDR2 are LNHDA and SQIVND (reference sequence). The CDR3 loop is CASSDTGGYGYTF. In DNA form, the CDR3 reads TGTGCCAGTAGTGATACAGGGGGCTATGGCTACACCTTC.

CDR3 region: CASRIQGAKNIQYF. DNA of the CDR3: TGTGCCAGCAGAATACAGGGGGCCAAAAACATTCAGTACTTC. The rearrangement uses TRBV10-3 and TRBJ2-4; 7 bases agree with TRBD1. V lost 10 bases and J lost 1; bases outside the gene matches: 7. The CDR3 loop spans 14 amino acids. Germline V gives CDR1 ENHRY, CDR2 SYGVKD.

The gene calls are TRBV25-1 and TRBJ2-3; 8 bases match TRBD2. Trimming cost V 4 bases and J 9 bases; bases outside gene matches: 9. This CDR3 has 14 amino acids. CDR1 and CDR2 from the germline V gene are MGHDK and SYGVNS. The CDR3 DNA reads TGTGCCAGCAGTGGCCGGGGGGGCTGGGACACGCAGTATTTT. Translation gives CASSGRGGWDTQYF.

The J gene is TRBJ2-7, the V gene TRBV10-3; D is unresolved. The CDR3 totals 13 residues. The V end was cut by 10 bases, the J end by 3 bases, with 16 bases between. Looked up from germline, CDR1 is ENHRY and CDR2 is SYGVKD. The CDR3 is CATRGVGHYEQYF. DNA for the CDR3: TGTGCCACCCGCGGTGTAGGCCACTACGAGCAGTACTTC.

This clonotype was picked up many times. The rearrangement uses TRBV6-1 and TRBJ1-2; a weak D match, TRBD1 (5 bases). The ends were cut back, 7 bases at V and 3 bases at J, with 12 bases in the middle. Germline V gene data show CDR1 as MNHNS and CDR2 as SASEGT. The CDR3 spans 13 residues. Written as DNA, the CDR3 is TGTGCCAGCAAGCACAGGACCTACTATGGCTACACCTTC. Its protein is CASKHRTYYGYTF.

With respect to this clonotype: At one end, the junction sequence differs from germline, possibly due to a read error. This chain links TRBV5-1 with TRBJ2-3; 8 bases fit TRBD2. This CDR3 region has 15 residues. Germline CDR1 and CDR2: SGHRS and YFSETQ. CDR3: CSSSLTGGVGDTQYF. In DNA, the CDR3 is TGCTCCAGCAGCTTGACGGGAGGGGTCGGAGATACGCAGTATTTT. Combining the CDR3 with reference TRBV5-1 and TRBJ2-3 gives the whole variable domain KAGVTQTPRYLIKTRGQQVTLSCSPISGHRSVSWYQQTPGQGLQFLFEYFSETQRNKGNFPGRFSGRQFSNSRSEMNVSTLELGDSALYLCSSSLTGGVGDTQYFGPGTRLTVL.

This clonotype was detected only once. The DNA for the CDR3 is TGTGCCAGCAGCGTAGAGGGCAAAACCTACGAGCAGTACTTC. Protein product: CASSVEGKTYEQYF. J is TRBJ2-7 and V is TRBV9, with D unresolved. The germline gives CDR1 SGDLS, CDR2 YYNGEE. Deletions cut 0 bases from V and 2 bases from J, with 9 bases between. The CDR3 runs to 14 residues.

There are many counts of this clonotype. V usage is TRBV7-9 and J usage is TRBJ2-1, with TRBD2 matching 9 bases. Germline CDR1 and CDR2: SEHNR and FQNEAQ (reference sequence). The ends lost 4 bases at V and 10 bases at J; junction bases unmatched: 11. This CDR3 is 15 amino acids long. The CDR3 DNA is TGTGCCAGCAGCTCCTTCCGGACTAGCGTGAACGAGCAGTTCTTC. Residues: CASSSFRTSVNEQFF. Filled out from reference TRBV7-9 and TRBJ2-1, the complete variable domain reads DTGVSQNPRHKITKRGQNVTFRCDPISEHNRLYWYRQTLGQGPEFLTYFQNEAQLEKSRLLSDRFSAERPKGSFSTLEIQRTEQGDSAMYLCASSSFRTSVNEQFFGPGTRLTVL.

The CDR3 nucleotides are TGCGCCAGCAGTGAATCGGAAAGGAATCAGCCCCAGCATTTT. Translated, it gives CASSESERNQPQHF. The V gene is TRBV10-2, the J gene TRBJ1-5, with unresolved D. Trimming left V 3 bases short and J 4 bases short, with 10 bases between. This CDR3 is 14 amino acids long. Germline-derived CDR1 and CDR2 are WSHSY and SAAADI.